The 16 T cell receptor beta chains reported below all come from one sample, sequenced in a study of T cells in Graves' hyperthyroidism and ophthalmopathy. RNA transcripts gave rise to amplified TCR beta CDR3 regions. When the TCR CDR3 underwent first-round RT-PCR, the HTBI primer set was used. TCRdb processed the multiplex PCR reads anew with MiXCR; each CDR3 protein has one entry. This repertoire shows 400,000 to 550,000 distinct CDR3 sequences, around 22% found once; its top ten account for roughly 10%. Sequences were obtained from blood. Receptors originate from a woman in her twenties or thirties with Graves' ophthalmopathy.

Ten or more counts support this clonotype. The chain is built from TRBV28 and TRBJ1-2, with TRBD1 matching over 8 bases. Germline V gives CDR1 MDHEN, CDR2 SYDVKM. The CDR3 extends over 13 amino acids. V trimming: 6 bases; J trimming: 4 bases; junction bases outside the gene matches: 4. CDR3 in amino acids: CASSAGQGYGYTF. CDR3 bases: TGTGCCAGCAGCGCCGGACAGGGCTATGGCTACACCTTC.

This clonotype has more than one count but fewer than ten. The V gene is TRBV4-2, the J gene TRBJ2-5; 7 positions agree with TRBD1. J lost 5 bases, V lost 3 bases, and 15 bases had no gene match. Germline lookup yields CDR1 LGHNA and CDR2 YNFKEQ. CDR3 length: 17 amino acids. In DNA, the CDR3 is TGTGCCAGCAGCCAGGATGGACCGGGACAGCCTGGGGAGACCCAGTACTTC. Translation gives CASSQDGPGQPGETQYF.

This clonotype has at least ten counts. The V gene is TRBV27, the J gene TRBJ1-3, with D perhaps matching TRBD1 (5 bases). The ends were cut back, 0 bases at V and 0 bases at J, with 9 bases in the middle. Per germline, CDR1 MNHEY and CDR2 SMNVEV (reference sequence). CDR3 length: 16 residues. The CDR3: CASSLSGRTSGNTIYF. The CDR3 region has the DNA TGTGCCAGCAGTTTATCGGGACGGACCTCTGGAAACACCATATATTTT.

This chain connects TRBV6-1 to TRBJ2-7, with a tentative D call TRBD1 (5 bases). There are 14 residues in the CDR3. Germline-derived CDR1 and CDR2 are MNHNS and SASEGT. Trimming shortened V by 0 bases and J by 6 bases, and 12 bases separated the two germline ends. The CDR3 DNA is TGTGCCAGCAGTGAAGCGGGGCCACCGGGCGAGCAGTACTTC. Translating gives CASSEAGPPGEQYF.

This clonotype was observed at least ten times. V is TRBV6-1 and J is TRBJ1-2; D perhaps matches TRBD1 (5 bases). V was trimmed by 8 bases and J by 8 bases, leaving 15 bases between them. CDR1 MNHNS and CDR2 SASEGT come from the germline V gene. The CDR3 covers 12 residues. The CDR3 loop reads CASGPTGGGYTF. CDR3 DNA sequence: TGTGCCAGCGGACCTACAGGAGGAGGCTACACCTTC.

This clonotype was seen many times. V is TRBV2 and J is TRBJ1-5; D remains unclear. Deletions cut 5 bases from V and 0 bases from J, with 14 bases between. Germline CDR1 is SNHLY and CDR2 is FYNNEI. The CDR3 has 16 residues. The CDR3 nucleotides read TGTGCCAGCAGTTTAACGTTGTCGACTAGCAATCAGCCCCAGCATTTT. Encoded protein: CASSLTLSTSNQPQHF. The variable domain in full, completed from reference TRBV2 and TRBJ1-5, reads EPEVTQTPSHQVTQMGQEVILRCVPISNHLYFYWYRQILGQKVEFLVSFYNNEISEKSEIFDDQFSVERPDGSNFTLKIRSTKLEDSAMYFCASSLTLSTSNQPQHFGDGTRLSIL.

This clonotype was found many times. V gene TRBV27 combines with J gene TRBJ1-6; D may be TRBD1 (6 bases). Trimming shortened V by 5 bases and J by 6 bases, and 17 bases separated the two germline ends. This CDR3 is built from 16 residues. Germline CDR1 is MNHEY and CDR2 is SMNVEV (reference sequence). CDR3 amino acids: CASSGGPGAVNSPLHF. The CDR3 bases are TGTGCCAGCAGTGGAGGACCGGGGGCGGTTAATTCACCCCTCCACTTT.

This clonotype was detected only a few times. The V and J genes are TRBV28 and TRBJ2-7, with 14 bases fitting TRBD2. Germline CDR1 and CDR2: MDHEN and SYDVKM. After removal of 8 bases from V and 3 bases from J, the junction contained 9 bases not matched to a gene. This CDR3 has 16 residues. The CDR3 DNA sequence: TGTGCCAGCTGTGGGACTAGCGGGAGAGGGAACTACGAGCAGTACTTC. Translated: CASCGTSGRGNYEQYF.

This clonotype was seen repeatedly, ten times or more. CDR3 loop: CSPTWDSGQPQHF. In nucleotides, the CDR3 is TGCAGTCCGACTTGGGACAGCGGCCAGCCCCAGCATTTT. The chain employs TRBV20-1 and TRBJ1-5; 7 positions agree with TRBD1. From germline, CDR1 is DFQATT and CDR2 SNEGSKA (reference sequence). The CDR3 runs to 13 residues. Unmatched junction bases numbered 11, after V lost 8 bases and J lost 7 bases.

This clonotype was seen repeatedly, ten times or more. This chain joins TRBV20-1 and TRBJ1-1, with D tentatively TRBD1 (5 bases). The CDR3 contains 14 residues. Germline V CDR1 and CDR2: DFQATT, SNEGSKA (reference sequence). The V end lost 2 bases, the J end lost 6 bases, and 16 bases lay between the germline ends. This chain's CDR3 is CSARKGQGPAEAFF. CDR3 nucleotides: TGCAGTGCTAGAAAAGGACAAGGCCCAGCTGAAGCTTTCTTT.

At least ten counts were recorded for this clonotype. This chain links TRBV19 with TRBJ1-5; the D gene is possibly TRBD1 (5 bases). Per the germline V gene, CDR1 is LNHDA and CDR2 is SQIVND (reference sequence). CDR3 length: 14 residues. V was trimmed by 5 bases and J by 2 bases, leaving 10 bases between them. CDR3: CASSVQGGNQPQHF. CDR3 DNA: TGTGCCAGTAGTGTGCAGGGTGGCAATCAGCCCCAGCATTTT.

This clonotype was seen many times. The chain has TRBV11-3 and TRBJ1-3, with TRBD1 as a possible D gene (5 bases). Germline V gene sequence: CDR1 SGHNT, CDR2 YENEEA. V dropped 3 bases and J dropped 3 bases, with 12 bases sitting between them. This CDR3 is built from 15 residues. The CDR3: CASSFPRGGGNTIYF. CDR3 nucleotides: TGTGCCAGCAGCTTCCCCCGTGGGGGTGGAAACACCATATATTTT.

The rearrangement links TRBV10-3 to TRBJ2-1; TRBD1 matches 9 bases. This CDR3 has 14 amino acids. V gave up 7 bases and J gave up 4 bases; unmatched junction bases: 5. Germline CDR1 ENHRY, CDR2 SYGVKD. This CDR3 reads CAITPGQGYNEQFF. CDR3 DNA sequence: TGTGCCATCACCCCGGGACAGGGTTACAATGAGCAGTTCTTC.

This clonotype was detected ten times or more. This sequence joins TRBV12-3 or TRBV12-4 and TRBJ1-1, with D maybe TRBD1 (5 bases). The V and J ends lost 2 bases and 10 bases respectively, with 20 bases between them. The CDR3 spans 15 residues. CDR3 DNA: TGTGCCAGCAGTTTACCCTCTTCAGGGAGACCTTTAGCTTTCTTT. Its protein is CASSLPSSGRPLAFF.

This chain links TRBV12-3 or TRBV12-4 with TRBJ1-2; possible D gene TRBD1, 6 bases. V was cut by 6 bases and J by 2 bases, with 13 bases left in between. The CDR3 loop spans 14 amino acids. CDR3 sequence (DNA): TGTGCCAGCAGGGGGGACAACCGAAACTATGGCTACACCTTC. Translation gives CASRGDNRNYGYTF.

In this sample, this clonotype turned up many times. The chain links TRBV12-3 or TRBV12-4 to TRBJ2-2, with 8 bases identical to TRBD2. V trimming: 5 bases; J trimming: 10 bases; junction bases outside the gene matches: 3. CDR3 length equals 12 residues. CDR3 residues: CASSPGLEELFF. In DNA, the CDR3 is TGTGCCAGCAGTCCGGGACTAGAGGAGCTGTTTTTT.